The clone carrying this TCR beta chain was detected once. These data originate in a study of control samples from healthy donors and cancer patients. CDR1 is DFQATT, CDR2 SNEGSKA, per germline (reference sequence). This CDR3 is built from 14 residues. V shed 3 bases and J shed 3 bases, with 13 bases lying between them. Libraries were prepared by immunoSEQ multiplex PCR; TCRdb keeps only in-frame clonotypes and omits some of them. The table shows some 150,000 clones, with just under 95% occurring only once. The chain has TRBV20-1 and TRBJ2-3; possibly TRBD2 for D (6 bases). The material sequenced was PBMCs. The sequence was obtained from a man aged 60 to 75 with colorectal cancer. CDR3 in DNA: TGCAGTGCTAGTTCAGGGAGCGGGACAGATACGCAGTATTTT. Translation gives CSASSGSGTDTQYF.